A selection of T cell receptor beta chains follows, all from one sample in a study of cytomegalovirus exposure and HLA in healthy donors. TCRdb's table, derived via immunoSEQ multiplex PCR, lists solely in-frame clones and lacks some. Its listing shows roughly 70,000 clones. Material: PBMCs. The receptors derive from a female donor in good health and CMV-seropositive. The CDR3 runs from the conserved cysteine through the conserved F or W. D genes are given only for firm matches.

D | J | V | DNA | CDR3
- | TRBJ2-1 | TRBV19 | TGTGCCAGTAGTATCTCTACAGGGTTGGCCTACAATGAGCAGTTCTTC | CASSISTGLAYNEQFF
- | TRBJ2-1 | TRBV5-1 | TGCGCCAGCAGCGTAGAGGGCGGTCGTGAGCAGTTCTTC | CASSVEGGREQFF
- | TRBJ2-3 | TRBV2 | TGTGCCGGCAGTGTGGGGACAACTAGCACAGATACGCAGTATTTT | CAGSVGTTSTDTQYF
TRBD2 | TRBJ2-5 | TRBV11-2 | TGTGCCAGCAACATAGCGGGGGGCAGGGAGACCCAGTACTTC | CASNIAGGRETQYF
TRBD1 | TRBJ1-2 | TRBV6-5 | TGTGCCAGCATTCAACCCGGGACAGGATATGGCTACACCTTC | CASIQPGTGYGYTF
TRBD1 | TRBJ2-7 | TRBV6-5 | TGTGCCAGCAGAAGGACAGGGGATGGCGAGCAGTACTTC | CASRRTGDGEQYF
TRBD1 | TRBJ1-6 | TRBV10-2 | TGCGCCAGCAGTGAGAGGGACAGGGGAGTCTATAATTCACCCCTCCACTTT | CASSERDRGVYNSPLHF
TRBD2 | TRBJ2-1 | TRBV10-2 | TGCGCCAGCAGGAATACGGGGGGGCCGTCCGATGAGCAGTTCTTC | CASRNTGGPSDEQFF
TRBD2 | TRBJ2-3 | TRBV18 | TGTGCCAGCTCACCACCGGGACTAGCAAGCACAGATACGCAGTATTTT | CASSPPGLASTDTQYF
- | TRBJ1-2 | TRBV5-4 | TGTGCCAGCAGCCGGACGGGACATCTCTATGGCTACACCTTC | CASSRTGHLYGYTF
TRBD1 | TRBJ2-7 | TRBV4-2 | TGTGCCAGCAGCCCGGGACAGGGCGGTCTCTACGAGCAGTACTTC | CASSPGQGGLYEQYF
- | TRBJ2-7 | TRBV30 | TGTGCCGGAATTTCACGGGCCTACGAGCAGTACTTC | CAGISRAYEQYF
TRBD2 | TRBJ2-1 | TRBV4-3 | TGCGCCAGCAGCCAAGATCCGAGCGGGGAGTACAATGAGCAGTTCTTC | CASSQDPSGEYNEQFF
- | TRBJ1-5 | TRBV7-3 | TGTGCCAGCAGCCCGGTTGCAGGTTTCCCCCAGCATTTT | CASSPVAGFPQHF
- | TRBJ1-3 | TRBV30 | TGTGCCTGGAGTCGGGGCTCTGGAAACACCATATATTTT | CAWSRGSGNTIYF
TRBD2 | TRBJ2-1 | TRBV4-3 | TGCGCCAGCAGCCAACGGAATGGGGGGGGCAATGAGCAGTTCTTC | CASSQRNGGGNEQFF
TRBD2 | TRBJ2-2 | TRBV4-3 | TGCGCCAGCAGCCGAGATAGCGGGCGGAACACCGGGGAGCTGTTTTTT | CASSRDSGRNTGELFF
- | TRBJ1-4 | TRBV29-1 | TGCAGCGTTGGCGGCGGGGCGGATGAAAAACTGTTTTTT | CSVGGGADEKLFF
TRBD1 | TRBJ1-5 | TRBV6-5 | TGTGCCAGCGCCGGACAGGGAAATCAGCCCCAGCATTTT | CASAGQGNQPQHF
- | TRBJ2-5 | TRBV5-1 | TGCGCCAGCAGCTCCTACCTACCTGAACCGGGCCAAGAGACCCAGTACTTC | CASSSYLPEPGQETQYF
TRBD2 | TRBJ2-5 | TRBV28 | TGTGCCAGCAGTTTAGCGGGAGGGCCGAGGGAGACCCAGTACTTC | CASSLAGGPRETQYF
- | TRBJ1-1 | TRBV10-3 | TGTGCCATCAGTGGCGAATCCCTCCAGGTCACTGAAGCTTTCTTT | CAISGESLQVTEAFF
TRBD2 | TRBJ2-1 | TRBV19 | TGTGCCAGTAGTTCTAGCGGGGGGGCCTCCCATGAGCAGTTCTTC | CASSSSGGASHEQFF
- | TRBJ2-7 | TRBV7-6 | TGTGCCAGCAGCCAAGTAGGGACACTGTCCTACGAGCAGTACTTC | CASSQVGTLSYEQYF
- | TRBJ1-2 | TRBV7-8 | TGTGCCAGCAGCCCGCGGTACGACTATGGCTACACCTTC | CASSPRYDYGYTF
TRBD1 | TRBJ2-7 | TRBV4-2 | TGTGCCAGCAGCCGGGACAGGGGAGACGAGCAGTACTTC | CASSRDRGDEQYF
- | TRBJ1-1 | TRBV19 | TGTGCCAGTAGTGTCGGCACTGAAGCTTTCTTT | CASSVGTEAFF
- | TRBJ2-4 | TRBV28 | TGTGCCAGCAGTTTCTTCAGGTTTTTGGGGCAGAAAAACATTCAGTACTTC | CASSFFRFLGQKNIQYF
TRBD2 | TRBJ2-3 | TRBV5-1 | TGCGCCAGCAGCTTCCTAGCGGCTAGCACAGATACGCAGTATTTT | CASSFLAASTDTQYF
TRBD1 | TRBJ2-6 | TRBV4-3 | TGCGCCAGCAGCCAAGATCATTCAGGGGGCTCTGGGGCCAACGTCCTGACTTTC | CASSQDHSGGSGANVLTF
- | TRBJ1-2 | TRBV29-1 | TGCAGCGGGGCAGGGGACTATGGCTACACCTTC | CSGAGDYGYTF
TRBD1 | TRBJ1-4 | TRBV9 | TGTGCCAGCAGCGCCCGAGGGACAGATGAAAAACTGTTTTTT | CASSARGTDEKLFF
- | TRBJ2-6 | TRBV15 | TGTGCCACCAGCAGAGACAACTCTGGGGCCAACGTCCTGACTTTC | CATSRDNSGANVLTF
- | TRBJ2-1 | TRBV19 | TGTGCCAGTAGTATATTGGCTTTCGGGAATGAGCAGTTCTTC | CASSILAFGNEQFF
- | TRBJ1-1 | TRBV4-1 | TGCGCCAGCAGCCGTCTAATTAGGGGCACTGAAGCTTTCTTT | CASSRLIRGTEAFF
- | TRBJ1-5 | TRBV6-1 | TGTGCCAGCAGTGAACTAGGACAGTCCAATCAGCCCCAGCATTTT | CASSELGQSNQPQHF
TRBD1 | TRBJ2-2 | TRBV5-1 | TGCGCCAGCAGCATAGGACAGGGGGCGACCGGGGAGCTGTTTTTT | CASSIGQGATGELFF
TRBD1 | TRBJ1-5 | TRBV18 | TGTGCCAGCTCGAGACAGGGTCTGAATCAGCCCCAGCATTTT | CASSRQGLNQPQHF
- | TRBJ1-2 | TRBV4-1 | TGCGCCAGCAGCCAAGTGTTTTGGGCCCCCACCTTC | CASSQVFWAPTF
- | TRBJ2-7 | TRBV5-6 | TGTGCCAGCAGCTTGCGGGGAAACTACGAGCAGTACTTC | CASSLRGNYEQYF
TRBD1 | TRBJ1-2 | TRBV2 | TGTGCCAGCACCTGGACAGGGGATGGGGGCTACACCTTC | CASTWTGDGGYTF
TRBD2 | TRBJ2-3 | TRBV5-1 | TGCGCCAGCAGCTTCCGTAGCGGGGGGGTCACAGATACGCAGTATTTT | CASSFRSGGVTDTQYF
TRBD1 | TRBJ2-7 | TRBV6-5 | TGTGCCAGCAGGACTGACAGGGGGCTCGCCTACGAGCAGTACTTC | CASRTDRGLAYEQYF
- | TRBJ2-5 | TRBV19 | TGTGCCAGTAGGAAACAGGGCGTAAAGACCCAGTACTTC | CASRKQGVKTQYF
- | TRBJ2-5 | TRBV30 | TGTGCCTGGAGTGTAGGGGCAGGGCCTCAAGAGACCCAGTACTTC | CAWSVGAGPQETQYF
TRBD1 | TRBJ2-7 | TRBV28 | TGTGCCAGCAGCGTCTCCGGGACAGGGGAGTACGAGCAGTACTTC | CASSVSGTGEYEQYF
- | TRBJ2-5 | TRBV7-8 | TGTGCCAGCAGCTTAGAGGAGGGACTAGAGACCCAGTACTTC | CASSLEEGLETQYF
TRBD1 | TRBJ1-2 | TRBV4-3 | TGCGCCAGCAGCCAGGACAGGGCGGGGGGCTACACCTTC | CASSQDRAGGYTF